Sequencing of this TCR beta chain was carried out in a study of Ad26.COV2.S vaccination and SARS-CoV-2 variants. Study summary: Each vaccinee took Ad26.COV2.S intramuscularly, once or twice 56 days apart.

Treatment here: around 19 received Ad26.COV2.S at low or high dose, single or two shots; a few received placebo; per-sample allocation not given. The study sampled participants on day 63 after the first vaccine or placebo injection. Clones were sequenced by immunoSEQ multiplex PCR, and TCRdb holds only the in-frame ones, with some missing. The sample lists hundreds of thousands of clones, roughly 87% occurring once. As concerns this clone: Its antigen is currently unknown.

Overall study findings and caveats: Substantial breadth was reported for post-vaccination spike-specific CD8+ and CD4+ T cells.

The trim removed 2 bases at V and 4 bases at J, leaving 2 bases unmatched. This CDR3 has 14 amino acids. Germline values: CDR1 SGHTA, CDR2 FQGTGA. The material was peripheral blood, obtained in a trial of Ad26.COV2.S vaccine versus placebo. The chain links TRBV7-3 to TRBJ2-1; the match to TRBD2 covers 7 bases. This clonotype was sampled from a person aged 18-60 years who received the Ad26.COV2.S COVID-19 vaccine or a placebo. The CDR3 DNA is TGTGCCAGCAGCTTAGGACTAGGATACAATGAGCAGTTCTTC. It codes for CASSLGLGYNEQFF.